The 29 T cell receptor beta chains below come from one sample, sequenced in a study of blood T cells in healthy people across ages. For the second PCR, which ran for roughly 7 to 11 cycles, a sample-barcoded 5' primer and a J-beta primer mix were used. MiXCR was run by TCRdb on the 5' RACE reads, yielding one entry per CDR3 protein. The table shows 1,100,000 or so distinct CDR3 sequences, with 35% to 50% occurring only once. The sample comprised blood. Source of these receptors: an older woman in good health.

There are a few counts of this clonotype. CDR3 sequence: CATSDSKTGTGEGDTQYF. The CDR3 nucleotides are TGTGCCACCAGTGATTCCAAAACCGGGACAGGGGAAGGAGATACGCAGTATTTT. The chain couples TRBV24-1 to TRBJ2-3, with 10 bases identical to TRBD1. This CDR3 region has 18 residues. CDR1 and CDR2 from the germline V gene are KGHDR and SFDVKD. The junction had 12 bases not matched to a gene; V was cut back by 2 bases and J by 5 bases.

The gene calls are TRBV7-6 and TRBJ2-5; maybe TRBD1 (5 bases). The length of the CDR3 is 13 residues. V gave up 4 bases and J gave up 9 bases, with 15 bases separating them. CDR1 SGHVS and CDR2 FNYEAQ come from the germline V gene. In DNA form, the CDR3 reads TGTGCCAGCAGCTCGCCTATAGGGGTGGCCCAGTACTTC. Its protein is CASSSPIGVAQYF.

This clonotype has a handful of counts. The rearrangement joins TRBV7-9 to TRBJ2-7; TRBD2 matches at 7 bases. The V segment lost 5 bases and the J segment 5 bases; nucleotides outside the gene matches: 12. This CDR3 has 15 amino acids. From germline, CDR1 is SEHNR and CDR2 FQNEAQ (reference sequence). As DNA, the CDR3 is TGTGCCAGCAGCCCCGGACTAGAGAGGGTCGACGAGCAGTACTTC. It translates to CASSPGLERVDEQYF.

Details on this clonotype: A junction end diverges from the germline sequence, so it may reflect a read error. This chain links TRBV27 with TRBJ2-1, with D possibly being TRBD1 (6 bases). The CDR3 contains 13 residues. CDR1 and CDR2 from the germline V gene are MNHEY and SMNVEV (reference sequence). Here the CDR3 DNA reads TGTGCCAGTAGTTTAGAGTCAGGGGAGATCCAGTTCTTC. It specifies CASSLESGEIQFF.

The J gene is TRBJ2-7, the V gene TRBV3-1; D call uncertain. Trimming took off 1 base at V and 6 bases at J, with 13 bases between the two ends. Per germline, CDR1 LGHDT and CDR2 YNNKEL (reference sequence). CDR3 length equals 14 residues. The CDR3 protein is CASSQGSEVSEQYF. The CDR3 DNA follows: TGTGCCAGCAGCCAAGGGTCAGAAGTCTCCGAGCAGTACTTC.

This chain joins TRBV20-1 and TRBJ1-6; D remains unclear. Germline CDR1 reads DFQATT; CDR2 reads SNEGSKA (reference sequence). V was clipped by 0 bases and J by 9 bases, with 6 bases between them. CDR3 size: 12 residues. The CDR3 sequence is CSARDQSSPLHF. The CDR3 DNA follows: TGCAGTGCTAGAGATCAATCTTCACCCCTCCACTTT.

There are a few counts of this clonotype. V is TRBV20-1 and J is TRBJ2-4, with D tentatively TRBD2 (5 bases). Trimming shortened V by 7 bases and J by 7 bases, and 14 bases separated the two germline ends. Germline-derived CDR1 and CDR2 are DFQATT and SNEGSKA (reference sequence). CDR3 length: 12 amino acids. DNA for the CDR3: TGCAGTGGCCAGAATTCGGGGAACATTCAGTACTTC. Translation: CSGQNSGNIQYF.

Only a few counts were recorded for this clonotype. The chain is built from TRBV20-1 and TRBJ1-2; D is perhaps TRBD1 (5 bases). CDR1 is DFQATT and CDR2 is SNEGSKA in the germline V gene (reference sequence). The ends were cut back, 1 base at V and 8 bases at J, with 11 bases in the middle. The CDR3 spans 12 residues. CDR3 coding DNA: TGCAGTGCTAGAGGGCAGGGAGGCGGCTACACCTTC. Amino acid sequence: CSARGQGGGYTF.

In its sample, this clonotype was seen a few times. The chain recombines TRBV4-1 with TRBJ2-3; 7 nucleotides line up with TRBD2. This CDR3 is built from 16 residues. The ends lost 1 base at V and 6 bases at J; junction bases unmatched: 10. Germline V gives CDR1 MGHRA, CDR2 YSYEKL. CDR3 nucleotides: TGCGCCAGCAGCCAAGGCCTAGCGGCCACTTGGGATACGCAGTATTTT. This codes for CASSQGLAATWDTQYF.

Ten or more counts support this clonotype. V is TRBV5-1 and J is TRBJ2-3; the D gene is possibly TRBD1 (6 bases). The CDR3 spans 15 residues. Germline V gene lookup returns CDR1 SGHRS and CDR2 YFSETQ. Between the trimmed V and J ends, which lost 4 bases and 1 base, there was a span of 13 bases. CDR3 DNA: TGCGCCAGCAGCAACCGGGACAAAGGCACAGATACGCAGTATTTT. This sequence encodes CASSNRDKGTDTQYF.

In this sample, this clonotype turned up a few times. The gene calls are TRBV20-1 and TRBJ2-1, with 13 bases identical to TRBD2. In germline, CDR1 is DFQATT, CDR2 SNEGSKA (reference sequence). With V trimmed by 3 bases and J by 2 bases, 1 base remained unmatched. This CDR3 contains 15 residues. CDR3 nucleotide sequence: TGCAGTGCTAGGGGACTAGCGGGGCCCTACAATGAGCAGTTCTTC. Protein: CSARGLAGPYNEQFF.

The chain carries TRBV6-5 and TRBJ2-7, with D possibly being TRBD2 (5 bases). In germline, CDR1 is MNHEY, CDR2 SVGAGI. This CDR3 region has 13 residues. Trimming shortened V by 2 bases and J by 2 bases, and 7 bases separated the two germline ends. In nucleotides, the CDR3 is TGTGCCAGCAGTTACACAGCGGCCTACGAGCAGTACTTC. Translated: CASSYTAAYEQYF.

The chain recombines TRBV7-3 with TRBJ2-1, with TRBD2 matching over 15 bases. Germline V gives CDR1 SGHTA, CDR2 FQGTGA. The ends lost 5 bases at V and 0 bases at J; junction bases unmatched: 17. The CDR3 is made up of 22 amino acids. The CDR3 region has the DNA TGTGCCAGCAGCCCCACTCTACCGGGACTAGCGGGAGGCCTGAGCTCCTACAATGAGCAGTTCTTC. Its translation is CASSPTLPGLAGGLSSYNEQFF.

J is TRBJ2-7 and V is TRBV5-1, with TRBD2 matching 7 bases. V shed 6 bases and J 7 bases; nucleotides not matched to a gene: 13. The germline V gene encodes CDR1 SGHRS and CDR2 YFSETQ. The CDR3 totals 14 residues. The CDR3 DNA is TGCGCCAGCATGGTCAGCGGGACTGGTAATGAGCAGTACTTC. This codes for CASMVSGTGNEQYF.

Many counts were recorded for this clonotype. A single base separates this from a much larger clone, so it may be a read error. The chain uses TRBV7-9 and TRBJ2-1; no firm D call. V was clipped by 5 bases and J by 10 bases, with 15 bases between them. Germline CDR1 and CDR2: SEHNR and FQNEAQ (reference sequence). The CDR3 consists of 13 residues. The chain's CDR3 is CASSRSSTAEQFF. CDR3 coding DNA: TGTGCCAGCAGCCGCTCTAGTACAGCGGAGCAGTTCTTC.

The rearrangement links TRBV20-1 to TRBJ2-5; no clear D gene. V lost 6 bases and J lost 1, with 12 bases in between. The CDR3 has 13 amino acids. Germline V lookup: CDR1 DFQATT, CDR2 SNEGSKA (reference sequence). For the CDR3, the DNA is TGCAGTGCGAGAACGGACCCCCAAGAGACCCAGTACTTC. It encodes CSARTDPQETQYF.

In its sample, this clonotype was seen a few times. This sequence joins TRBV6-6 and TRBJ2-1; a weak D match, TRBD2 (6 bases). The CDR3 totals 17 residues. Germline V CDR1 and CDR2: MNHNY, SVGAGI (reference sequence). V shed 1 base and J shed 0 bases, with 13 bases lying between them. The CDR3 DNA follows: TGTGCCAGCAGTTACTATTCACGCGGGGACTCCTACAATGAGCAGTTCTTC. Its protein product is CASSYYSRGDSYNEQFF.

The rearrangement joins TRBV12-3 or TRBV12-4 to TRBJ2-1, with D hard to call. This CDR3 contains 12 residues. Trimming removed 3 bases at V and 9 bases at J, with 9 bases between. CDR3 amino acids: CASSFWSTEQFF. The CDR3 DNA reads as TGTGCCAGCAGTTTTTGGAGCACTGAGCAGTTCTTC.

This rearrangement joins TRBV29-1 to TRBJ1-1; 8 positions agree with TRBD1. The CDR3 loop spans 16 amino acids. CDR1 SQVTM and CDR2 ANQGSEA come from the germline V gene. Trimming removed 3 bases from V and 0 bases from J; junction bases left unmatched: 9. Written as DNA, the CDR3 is TGCAGCGTTGACGGACAGGGACCGTTCATGAACACTGAAGCTTTCTTT. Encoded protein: CSVDGQGPFMNTEAFF.

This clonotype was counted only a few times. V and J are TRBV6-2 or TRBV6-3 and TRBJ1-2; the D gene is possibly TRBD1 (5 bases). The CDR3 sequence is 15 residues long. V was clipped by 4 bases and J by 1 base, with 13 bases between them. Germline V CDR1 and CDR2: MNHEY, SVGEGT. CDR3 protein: CASSLWRQSNYGYTF. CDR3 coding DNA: TGTGCCAGCAGTTTATGGAGACAGAGTAACTATGGCTACACCTTC.

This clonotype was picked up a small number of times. CDR3 coding DNA: TGTGCCAGCAGTGGGGACAGATGCGAGCAGTACTTC. Protein sequence: CASSGDRCEQYF. The J gene is TRBJ2-5, the V gene TRBV25-1, with 7 nucleotides matching TRBD1. Gene TRBJ2-7 matches the end of the DNA better, so the J call may be wrong. This CDR3 is 12 amino acids long. Germline CDR1 MGHDK, CDR2 SYGVNS.

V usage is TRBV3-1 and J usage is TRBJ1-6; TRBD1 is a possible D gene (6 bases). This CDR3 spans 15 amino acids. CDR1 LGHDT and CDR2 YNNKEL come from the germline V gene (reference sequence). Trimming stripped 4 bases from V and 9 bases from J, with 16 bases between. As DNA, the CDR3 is TGTGCCAGCAGCCCCCTCGACGGACAGAGTTCACCCCTCCACTTT. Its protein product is CASSPLDGQSSPLHF.

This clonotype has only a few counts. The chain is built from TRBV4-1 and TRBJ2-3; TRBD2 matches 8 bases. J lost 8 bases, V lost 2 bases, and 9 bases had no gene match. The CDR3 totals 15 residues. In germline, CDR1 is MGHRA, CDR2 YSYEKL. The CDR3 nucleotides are TGCGCCAGCAGCCAAATTCAGCGGGAGACGAGTACGCAGTATTTT. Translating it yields CASSQIQRETSTQYF.

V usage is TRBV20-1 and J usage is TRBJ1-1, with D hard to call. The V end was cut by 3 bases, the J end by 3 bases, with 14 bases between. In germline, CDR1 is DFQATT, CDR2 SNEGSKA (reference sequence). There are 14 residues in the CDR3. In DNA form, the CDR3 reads TGCAGTGCTAGGCGCCCCAACGTAGACACTGAAGCTTTCTTT. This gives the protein CSARRPNVDTEAFF.

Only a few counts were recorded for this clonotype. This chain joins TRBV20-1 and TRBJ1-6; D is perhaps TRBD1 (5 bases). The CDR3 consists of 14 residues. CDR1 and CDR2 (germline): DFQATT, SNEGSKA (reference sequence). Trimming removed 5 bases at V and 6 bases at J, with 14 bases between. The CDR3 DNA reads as TGCAGTGCTCCAGGGTGGACCCCTAATTCACCCCTCCACTTT. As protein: CSAPGWTPNSPLHF.

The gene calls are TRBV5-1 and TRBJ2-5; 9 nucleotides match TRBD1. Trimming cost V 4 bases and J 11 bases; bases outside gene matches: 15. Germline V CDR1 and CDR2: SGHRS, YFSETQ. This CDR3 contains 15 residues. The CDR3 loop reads CASSARGQGPWEQYF. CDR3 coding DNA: TGCGCCAGCAGCGCCCGGGGACAGGGCCCTTGGGAGCAGTACTTC.

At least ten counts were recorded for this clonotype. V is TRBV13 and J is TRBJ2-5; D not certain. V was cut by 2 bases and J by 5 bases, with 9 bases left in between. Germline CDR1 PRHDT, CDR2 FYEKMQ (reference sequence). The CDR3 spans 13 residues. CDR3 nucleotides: TGTGCCAGCAGCTTACGGACCGGGGAGACCCAGTACTTC. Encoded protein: CASSLRTGETQYF.

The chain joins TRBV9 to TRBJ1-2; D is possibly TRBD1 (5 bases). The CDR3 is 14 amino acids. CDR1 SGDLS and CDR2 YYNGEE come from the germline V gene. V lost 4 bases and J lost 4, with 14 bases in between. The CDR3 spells CASSPAGTPYGYTF. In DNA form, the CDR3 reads TGTGCCAGCAGCCCCGCAGGGACCCCCTATGGCTACACCTTC.

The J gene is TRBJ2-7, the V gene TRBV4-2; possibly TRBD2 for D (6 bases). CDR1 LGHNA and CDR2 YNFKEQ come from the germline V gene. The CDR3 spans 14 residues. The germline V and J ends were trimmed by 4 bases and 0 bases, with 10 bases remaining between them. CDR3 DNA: TGTGCCAGCAGCCGAGTGACTAGCTCCTACGAGCAGTACTTC. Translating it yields CASSRVTSSYEQYF.